Ten or more counts support the clone carrying this T cell receptor (beta chain). Other DNA sequences in this specimen translate into the identical CDR3. The sample comes from a study of shared clonotypes between healthy human individuals. Across the whole study: The donors, a couple of women and three men, were aged 18 to 49. Each donor's CD4 naive and CD4 memory cells filled three plates apiece, CD8 naive two, and CD8 memory one.

Germline V gene sequence: CDR1 SGHNT, CDR2 YENEEA. V was clipped by 3 bases and J by 6 bases, with 20 bases between them. This CDR3 contains 16 residues. Donors were healthy HIV-negative adults without recent acute infections or vaccinations. Profiling relied on immunoSEQ multiplex PCR, and the TCRdb table lists in-frame clones only, not all of them. The table lists 98,000 or so clones, more than 65% of them singletons. The rearrangement links TRBV11-3 to TRBJ1-1, with D perhaps matching TRBD1 (5 bases). This TCR derives from a woman aged 25 to 39 in good health. Sequencing was done on a sample of memory CD8+ T cells sorted from blood. Subset meaning: CD45RO+ cells pooled with CCR7-negative TemRA cells. CDR3 loop: CASSFVLGEGISEAFF. CDR3 DNA: TGTGCCAGCAGCTTCGTCCTGGGGGAGGGCATCTCTGAAGCTTTCTTT.